This is a list of T cell receptor beta chains from one sample in a study of cytomegalovirus exposure and HLA in healthy donors. Sequencing was performed with immunoSEQ multiplex PCR; in TCRdb, only in-frame clones are kept and a portion is missing. The sample records fewer than 250,000 clones, about 83% being singletons. The sequenced material came from PBMCs. All receptors derive from a woman in her 50s in good health and CMV-seropositive. Both conserved end residues are part of each CDR3. Each record gives: CDR3 length, D gene, V gene, J gene, clone size, CDR3 protein, CDR3 DNA. The D gene is left open where the match is weak. Some rows have no size entry. The others give once, few or many, or a class for an expanded clone.

12,.,TRBV5-8,TRBJ1-1,once,CARGRTNTEAFF,TGTGCTCGCGGCAGAACGAACACTGAAGCTTTCTTT
14,TRBD1,TRBV19,TRBJ1-3,once,CASRDRGAGNTIYF,TGTGCCAGCCGGGACAGGGGGGCTGGAAACACCATATATTTT
16,TRBD2,TRBV10-3,TRBJ2-7,.,CAISGGTSGGAYEQYF,TGTGCCATCAGTGGGGGGACTAGCGGGGGGGCTTACGAGCAGTACTTC
11,.,TRBV7-3,TRBJ2-3,.,CASSFGDTQYF,TGTGCCAGCAGCTTCGGGGATACGCAGTATTTT
18,TRBD1,TRBV25-1,TRBJ1-5,.,CASQGWARGGSSNQPQHF,TGTGCCAGCCAAGGCTGGGCTCGAGGGGGCTCTAGCAATCAGCCCCAGCATTTT
14,TRBD1,TRBV29-1,TRBJ1-2,.,CSVGLGTGTGGYTF,TGCAGCGTTGGTCTGGGGACAGGGACGGGTGGCTACACCTTC
13,TRBD1,TRBV29-1,TRBJ2-7,.,CSVGQGAGYEQYF,TGCAGCGTTGGACAGGGGGCAGGCTACGAGCAGTACTTC
18,.,TRBV7-8,TRBJ2-3,once,CASSLLGGQSSSTDTQYF,TGTGCCAGCAGCCTATTAGGAGGACAGTCTTCTAGCACAGATACGCAGTATTTT
12,TRBD2,TRBV7-2,TRBJ2-7,.,CASSLSGGFQYF,TGTGCCAGCAGCTTATCGGGGGGTTTTCAGTACTTC
15,.,TRBV5-6,TRBJ1-5,.,CASSTSIGSGQPQHF,TGTGCCAGCAGCACCTCCATAGGTAGCGGGCAGCCCCAGCATTTT
16,TRBD1,TRBV11-1,TRBJ1-1,.,CASSLAFIGQGIEAFF,TGTGCCAGCAGCTTAGCGTTCATTGGACAGGGGATTGAAGCTTTCTTT
13,.,TRBV18,TRBJ2-7,.,CASSPRDNYEQYF,TGTGCCAGCTCACCAAGGGACAACTACGAGCAGTACTTC
15,TRBD2,TRBV29-1,TRBJ2-3,.,CSVIKAGGRTDTQYF,TGCAGCGTGATAAAAGCGGGGGGGCGGACAGATACGCAGTATTTT
16,.,TRBV7-2,TRBJ1-5,.,CASSPPGARDNQPQHF,TGTGCCAGCAGCCCCCCAGGCGCCAGGGACAATCAGCCCCAGCATTTT
14,.,TRBV5-5,TRBJ2-5,.,CASRRGQPKETQYF,TGTGCCAGCAGACGCGGACAGCCTAAAGAGACCCAGTACTTC
11,.,TRBV2,TRBJ1-4,.,CASSQDITLFF,TGTGCCAGCAGTCAAGACATAACACTGTTTTTT
15,TRBD1,TRBV7-8,TRBJ1-2,.,CASSPYDRGSFGYTF,TGTGCCAGCAGCCCGTACGACAGGGGTTCGTTTGGCTACACCTTC
16,TRBD2,TRBV4-3,TRBJ2-3,.,CASSQAGGGGTDTQYF,TGCGCCAGCAGCCAAGCGGGAGGAGGGGGCACAGATACGCAGTATTTT
12,.,TRBV19,TRBJ2-5,.,CASSIDRKTQYF,TGTGCCAGTAGTATAGATAGAAAGACCCAGTACTTC
14,.,TRBV28,TRBJ2-7,once,CASSTSGSSYEQYF,.
13,TRBD2,TRBV4-1,TRBJ2-7,few,CASSRRGGNEQYF,TGCGCCAGCAGCCGTCGCGGGGGGAACGAGCAGTACTTC
14,.,TRBV6-6,TRBJ1-5,.,CASSHRGGAQPQHF,TGTGCCAGCAGTCACCGCGGGGGCGCTCAGCCCCAGCATTTT
15,.,TRBV5-6,TRBJ1-2,.,CASSFRGSGLYGYTF,TGTGCCAGCAGCTTTAGGGGGTCCGGACTCTATGGCTACACCTTC
13,.,TRBV28,TRBJ2-7,.,CASSSPGWYEQYF,TGTGCCAGCAGTTCCCCAGGTTGGTACGAGCAGTACTTC
22,TRBD2,TRBV4-2,TRBJ2-2,once,CASSHQEALAGYEHGNTGELFF,TGTGCCAGCAGCCATCAAGAAGCACTAGCGGGATACGAACACGGGAACACCGGGGAGCTGTTTTTT